The 32 T cell receptor beta chains below were found in one sample sequenced in a study of shared clonotypes between healthy human individuals. Sequenced by immunoSEQ multiplex PCR; TCRdb stores in-frame clones only, minus some. The data contain more than 1,200,000 clones, roughly 98.5% of them singletons. The sample consisted of naive CD4+ T cells sorted from blood. The subset is: CD45RA+ positively selected. These receptors originate from a man aged 25 to 45 in good health.

The CDR3 DNA is TGTGCCAGCAGCGTAGCCGTAGAGGGCGGGAGGGCCTGGAATGAGCAGTTCTTC. Amino acid sequence: CASSVAVEGGRAWNEQFF. This rearrangement joins TRBV9 to TRBJ2-1, with 9 nucleotides matching TRBD2. The CDR3 is made up of 18 amino acids. Trimming cost V 0 bases and J 7 bases; bases outside gene matches: 14. Germline V gene sequence: CDR1 SGDLS, CDR2 YYNGEE.

The V call is TRBV9, the J call TRBJ2-2, with D perhaps TRBD2 (6 bases). Looked up from germline, CDR1 is SGDLS and CDR2 is YYNGEE. V was clipped by 4 bases and J by 0 bases, with 13 bases between them. The length of the CDR3 is 16 residues. This CDR3 reads CASSLGTFANTGELFF. In DNA form, the CDR3 reads TGTGCCAGCAGCCTCGGGACTTTCGCGAACACCGGGGAGCTGTTTTTT.

The rearrangement uses TRBV6-4 and TRBJ2-1; D unclear. This CDR3 has 13 residues. V lost 3 bases to trimming and J lost 6 bases, with 9 bases between them. Germline CDR1 reads MRHNA; CDR2 reads SNTAGT. The CDR3, as DNA: TGTGCCAGCAGTGATTGGCGAGGCAATGAGCAGTTCTTC. It encodes CASSDWRGNEQFF.

The chain combines TRBV18 with TRBJ2-7, with no clear D. The V end was cut by 6 bases, the J end by 1 base, with 10 bases between. This CDR3 spans 13 amino acids. Germline V gene data show CDR1 as KGHSH and CDR2 as LQKENI. The CDR3 region is CASSLFTSYEQYF. The DNA for the CDR3 is TGTGCCAGCTCGCTCTTTACGTCCTACGAGCAGTACTTC.

The rearrangement joins TRBV11-2 to TRBJ2-1, with 12 bases that match TRBD2. Trimming took 8 bases from V and 6 from J; bases not matched to a gene: 2. Germline assignment: CDR1 SGHAT and CDR2 FQNNGV. CDR3 length: 13 residues. This CDR3 reads CASGTSGRNEQFF. CDR3 nucleotide sequence: TGTGCCAGCGGGACTAGCGGGCGCAATGAGCAGTTCTTC.

The genes are TRBV5-1 and TRBJ1-2; 10 positions match TRBD1. This CDR3 contains 14 residues. Per the germline V gene, CDR1 is SGHRS and CDR2 is YFSETQ. Trimming cost V 2 bases and J 8 bases; bases outside gene matches: 6. CDR3 nucleotide sequence: TGCGCCAGCAGCTTTGGGGACAGGGGTCACGGCTACACCTTC. This codes for CASSFGDRGHGYTF. Drawing the rest from reference TRBV5-1 and TRBJ1-2, the complete variable domain is KAGVTQTPRYLIKTRGQQVTLSCSPISGHRSVSWYQQTPGQGLQFLFEYFSETQRNKGNFPGRFSGRQFSNSRSEMNVSTLELGDSALYLCASSFGDRGHGYTFGSGTRLTVV.

V is TRBV5-5 and J is TRBJ2-1, with D tentatively TRBD1 or TRBD2 (5 bases each). This CDR3 region has 15 residues. The V end lost 4 bases, the J end lost 0 bases, and 11 bases lay between the germline ends. Germline CDR1 SGHKS, CDR2 YYEKEE (reference sequence). The CDR3 coding sequence is TGTGCCAGCAGCCGGGACGTAAGCTCCTACAATGAGCAGTTCTTC. Protein sequence: CASSRDVSSYNEQFF. The complete variable domain, with remaining parts taken from reference TRBV5-5 and TRBJ2-1, reads DAGVTQSPTHLIKTRGQQVTLRCSPISGHKSVSWYQQVLGQGPQFIFQYYEKEERGRGNFPDRFSARQFPNYSSELNVNALLLGDSALYLCASSRDVSSYNEQFFGPGTRLTVL.

This clone was detected once. This sample also contains other DNA sequences that code for the same CDR3. The chain combines TRBV20-1 with TRBJ2-7, with D unresolved. The length of the CDR3 is 9 residues. Per the germline V gene, CDR1 is DFQATT and CDR2 is SNEGSKA (reference sequence). The germline V and J ends were trimmed by 6 bases and 3 bases, with 3 bases remaining between them. CDR3 sequence reads: CSAGYEQYF. The CDR3 DNA follows: TGCAGTGCCGGCTACGAGCAGTACTTC.

This chain uses TRBV5-4 with TRBJ1-4, with D possibly matching TRBD1 (5 bases). CDR3 length equals 16 residues. Germline V gene data show CDR1 as SGHNT and CDR2 as YYREEE (reference sequence). The V and J ends lost 0 bases and 0 bases respectively, with 9 bases between them. The CDR3 DNA follows: TGTGCCAGCAGCTTGGGGGGGATTGCAACTAATGAAAAACTGTTTTTT. Protein: CASSLGGIATNEKLFF.

CDR3: CASSPLFGPTSLNEQFF. The CDR3 nucleotides read TGTGCCAGCTCACCACTTTTCGGACCCACCTCTTTAAATGAGCAGTTCTTC. The gene calls are TRBV18 and TRBJ2-1, with D uncertain. The CDR3 is made up of 17 amino acids. The V gene lost 1 base and the J gene lost 7 bases, with 20 bases spanning the gap. In germline, CDR1 is KGHSH, CDR2 LQKENI.

The J gene is TRBJ2-3, the V gene TRBV18; a weak D match, TRBD2 (6 bases). The CDR3 totals 18 residues. V lost 3 bases, J lost 3 bases, and 22 bases lay in between. Germline V lookup: CDR1 KGHSH, CDR2 LQKENI. As DNA, the CDR3 is TGTGCCAGCTCACCCGTCTCGTCTTCGGGAGACGGTACAGATACGCAGTATTTT. Its protein is CASSPVSSSGDGTDTQYF.

This clone came up once. The chain recombines TRBV19 with TRBJ2-3, with no clear D. Germline assignment: CDR1 LNHDA and CDR2 SQIVND (reference sequence). CDR3 length: 15 amino acids. The V and J ends lost 9 bases and 1 base respectively, with 17 bases between them. Here the CDR3 DNA reads TGTGCCAGCGCTCTACGCGGTACTGGCACAGATACGCAGTATTTT. It codes for CASALRGTGTDTQYF.

The rearrangement joins TRBV5-1 to TRBJ1-3, with 9 bases matching TRBD1. CDR1 SGHRS and CDR2 YFSETQ come from the germline V gene. Unmatched junction bases numbered 16, after V lost 4 bases and J lost 8 bases. The CDR3 covers 17 residues. DNA for the CDR3: TGCGCCAGCAGCCACCTGTCGGGACAGGGAGTCGGAGACACCATATATTTT. Translating gives CASSHLSGQGVGDTIYF.

The rearrangement uses TRBV19 and TRBJ2-4; tentative D call: TRBD2 (5 bases). CDR1 is LNHDA and CDR2 is SQIVND in the germline V gene (reference sequence). CDR3 length: 12 residues. The V end lost 3 bases, the J end lost 10 bases, and 10 bases lay between the germline ends. Here the CDR3 reads CASSIEGSIQYF. CDR3 in DNA: TGTGCCAGTAGTATCGAGGGATCTATTCAGTACTTC.

This sequence joins TRBV28 and TRBJ1-1, with a tentative D call TRBD1 (5 bases). V lost 6 bases, J lost 0 bases, and 8 bases lay in between. Germline assignment: CDR1 MDHEN and CDR2 SYDVKM. This CDR3 region has 13 residues. CDR3 protein: CASSQGVNTEAFF. The CDR3 coding sequence is TGTGCCAGCAGCCAAGGGGTGAACACTGAAGCTTTCTTT.

V gene TRBV7-7 combines with J gene TRBJ1-1; D possibly corresponds to TRBD1 (6 bases). There are 16 residues in the CDR3. Trimming removed 5 bases at V and 1 base at J, with 17 bases between. Looked up from germline, CDR1 is SSHAT and CDR2 is FNYEAQ (reference sequence). CDR3 residues: CASSEGGGQENTEAFF. As DNA, the CDR3 is TGTGCCAGCAGCGAGGGGGGGGGTCAGGAGAACACTGAAGCTTTCTTT.

The J gene is TRBJ1-2, the V gene TRBV30; D possibly corresponds to TRBD1 (6 bases). The CDR3 runs to 17 residues. V lost 3 bases to trimming and J lost 5 bases, with 25 bases between them. The germline gives CDR1 GTSNPN, CDR2 SVGIG (reference sequence). CDR3 amino acids: CAWRLGGPKTAAYGYTF. The CDR3, as DNA: TGTGCCTGGAGGTTAGGGGGACCCAAGACAGCAGCATATGGCTACACCTTC. Using reference TRBV30 and TRBJ1-2 for the parts outside the CDR3, the full variable domain is SQTIHQWPATLVQPVGSPLSLECTVEGTSNPNLYWYRQAAGRGLQLLFYSVGIGQISSEVPQNLSASRPQDRQFILSSKKLLLSDSGFYLCAWRLGGPKTAAYGYTFGSGTRLTVV.

This clone has just one count. The chain is built from TRBV4-1 and TRBJ2-1; 7 nucleotides match TRBD2. CDR1 is MGHRA, CDR2 YSYEKL, per germline. This CDR3 comprises 15 residues. V shed 1 base, J shed 6 bases, and the junction held 6 bases outside the gene matches. CDR3 protein: CASSQALGRRNEQFF. The CDR3 nucleotides read TGCGCCAGCAGCCAAGCCCTCGGGAGGCGCAATGAGCAGTTCTTC.

This chain uses TRBV10-3 with TRBJ2-3; weak D call: TRBD2 (6 bases). CDR3 size: 13 residues. Trimming pared 5 bases from V and 6 bases from J, leaving 12 bases between. Germline CDR1 and CDR2: ENHRY and SYGVKD. The CDR3 region has the DNA TGTGCCATCAGTAGAGTCAGCGGGGATACGCAGTATTTT. It translates to CAISRVSGDTQYF.

This chain connects TRBV28 to TRBJ2-2, with D possibly matching TRBD2 (6 bases). Trimming removed 6 bases from V and 7 bases from J, with 24 bases in between. This CDR3 region has 17 residues. Looked up from germline, CDR1 is MDHEN and CDR2 is SYDVKM. The CDR3 nucleotides are TGTGCCAGCAGCTCCCCTCCCGGGGGAAGAAGGCACGGGGAGCTGTTTTTT. Encoded protein: CASSSPPGGRRHGELFF. Full variable domain (missing parts from reference TRBV28 and TRBJ2-2): DVKVTQSSRYLVKRTGEKVFLECVQDMDHENMFWYRQDPGLGLRLIYFSYDVKMKEKGDIPEGYSVSREKKERFSLILESASTNQTSMYLCASSSPPGGRRHGELFFGEGSRLTVL.

The chain recombines TRBV14 with TRBJ2-5, with D unresolved. Germline V gene lookup returns CDR1 SGHDN and CDR2 FVKESK. There are 14 residues in the CDR3. Deletions cut 0 bases from V and 2 bases from J, with 7 bases between. The CDR3: CASSQDYLQETQYF. The CDR3 DNA follows: TGTGCCAGCAGCCAAGATTACTTGCAAGAGACCCAGTACTTC.

The chain joins TRBV6-1 to TRBJ2-7; 8 bases map to TRBD2. V shed 4 bases and J 12 bases; nucleotides not matched to a gene: 20. CDR3 length equals 16 residues. CDR1 and CDR2 (germline): MNHNS, SASEGT. This CDR3 reads CASSAQATLAGTPPYF. Written as DNA, the CDR3 is TGTGCCAGCAGTGCCCAGGCCACTTTAGCGGGAACCCCCCCGTACTTC.

The chain couples TRBV9 to TRBJ2-3; TRBD1 or TRBD2 may be the D gene (6 bases each). Germline V CDR1 and CDR2: SGDLS, YYNGEE. This CDR3 comprises 16 residues. The V end lost 3 bases, the J end lost 6 bases, and 20 bases lay between the germline ends. CDR3: CASSEKGGGLGDTQYF. The DNA of the CDR3 is TGTGCCAGCAGCGAGAAGGGGGGAGGCCTTGGGGATACGCAGTATTTT.

The rearrangement uses TRBV29-1 and TRBJ2-5; D tentatively fits TRBD1 or TRBD2 (5 bases each). The CDR3 sequence is 14 residues long. With 5 bases removed from V and 5 bases from J, the gap between germline ends came to 18 bases. Germline V gives CDR1 SQVTM, CDR2 ANQGSEA. This CDR3 is CSVYAGTTRETQYF. CDR3 sequence (DNA): TGCAGCGTTTATGCCGGGACCACCAGGGAGACCCAGTACTTC.

J is TRBJ2-7 and V is TRBV5-4; 8 bases are shared with TRBD1. The ends lost 3 bases at V and 3 bases at J; junction bases unmatched: 5. Germline CDR1 SGHNT, CDR2 YYREEE (reference sequence). This CDR3 contains 14 residues. The CDR3 reads CASSSRTGLYEQYF. The CDR3 DNA is TGTGCCAGCAGCTCTAGGACAGGGCTCTACGAGCAGTACTTC.

The genes are TRBV7-8 and TRBJ2-7; no reliable D call. The CDR3 extends over 11 amino acids. V lost 4 bases to trimming and J lost 7 bases, with 8 bases between them. CDR1 and CDR2 (germline): SGHVS, FQNEAQ. Here the CDR3 reads CASSSIGEQYF. The CDR3 nucleotides read TGTGCCAGCAGCTCTATAGGTGAGCAGTACTTC.

The chain couples TRBV7-3 to TRBJ2-2; D ambiguous. V lost 2 bases to trimming and J lost 6 bases, with 7 bases between them. This CDR3 is 13 amino acids long. The germline CDR1 and CDR2 sequences are SGHTA and FQGTGA. This CDR3 is CASSLAPAGELFF. CDR3 nucleotides: TGTGCCAGCAGCTTAGCCCCGGCCGGGGAGCTGTTTTTT.

The rearrangement links TRBV5-8 to TRBJ1-1; D may be TRBD1 (5 bases). Germline CDR1 and CDR2: SGHTS and YDEGEE. CDR3 length: 12 amino acids. V lost 2 bases and J 7 bases, leaving 9 bases between the germline ends. The CDR3 bases are TGTGCCAGCAGCTTATGGGGGGGTGAAGCTTTCTTT. Amino acid sequence: CASSLWGGEAFF.

The V call is TRBV28, the J call TRBJ2-7; possibly TRBD1 for D (5 bases). V lost 6 bases and J 2 bases, leaving 11 bases between the germline ends. From germline, CDR1 is MDHEN and CDR2 SYDVKM. The CDR3 is 13 residues long. CDR3 in amino acids: CASRKTATYEQYF. As DNA, the CDR3 is TGTGCCAGCAGAAAGACAGCCACCTACGAGCAGTACTTC.

The chain uses TRBV7-2 and TRBJ2-3; no clear D gene. V lost 1 base to trimming and J lost 0 bases, with 11 bases between them. CDR1 and CDR2 (germline): SGHTA, FQGNSA. The CDR3 covers 16 residues. CDR3 region: CASSLGPQYSTDTQYF. For the CDR3, the DNA is TGTGCCAGCAGCTTAGGACCACAGTACAGCACAGATACGCAGTATTTT.

The chain is built from TRBV28 and TRBJ2-1; TRBD1 might be the D (6 bases). CDR3 length: 14 amino acids. The germline gives CDR1 MDHEN, CDR2 SYDVKM. The V and J ends lost 6 bases and 4 bases respectively, with 13 bases between them. CDR3 loop: CASRTGPPYNEQFF. The DNA for the CDR3 is TGTGCCAGCAGGACAGGTCCTCCGTACAATGAGCAGTTCTTC.

In regard to this clone: This same CDR3 is encoded by further DNA sequences in the sample. CDR3 sequence: CASSLVGGGYEQYF. CDR3 DNA sequence: TGTGCCAGCAGCTTAGTAGGCGGGGGCTACGAGCAGTACTTC. The chain couples TRBV7-6 to TRBJ2-7; 7 bases are a match to TRBD2. Germline loops: CDR1 SGHVS, CDR2 FNYEAQ. This CDR3 is 14 amino acids long. Germline trimming cut 1 base from V and 3 bases from J; bases unmatched to any gene: 3.